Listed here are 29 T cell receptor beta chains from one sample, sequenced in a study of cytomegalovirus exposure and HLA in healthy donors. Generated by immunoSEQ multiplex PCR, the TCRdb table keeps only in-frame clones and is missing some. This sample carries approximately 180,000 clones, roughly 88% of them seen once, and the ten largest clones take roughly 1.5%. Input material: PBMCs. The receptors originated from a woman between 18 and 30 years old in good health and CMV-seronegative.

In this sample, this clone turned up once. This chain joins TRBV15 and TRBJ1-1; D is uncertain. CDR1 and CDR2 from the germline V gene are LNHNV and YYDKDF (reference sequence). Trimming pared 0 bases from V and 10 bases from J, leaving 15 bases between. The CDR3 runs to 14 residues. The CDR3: CATSRDRLEIGAFF. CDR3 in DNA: TGTGCCACCAGCAGAGATCGGTTGGAGATAGGAGCTTTCTTT. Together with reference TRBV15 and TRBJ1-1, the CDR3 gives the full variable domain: DAMVIQNPRYQVTQFGKPVTLSCSQTLNHNVMYWYQQKSSQAPKLLFHYYDKDFNNEADTPDNFQSRRPNTSFCFLDIRSPGLGDTAMYLCATSRDRLEIGAFFGQGTRLTVV.

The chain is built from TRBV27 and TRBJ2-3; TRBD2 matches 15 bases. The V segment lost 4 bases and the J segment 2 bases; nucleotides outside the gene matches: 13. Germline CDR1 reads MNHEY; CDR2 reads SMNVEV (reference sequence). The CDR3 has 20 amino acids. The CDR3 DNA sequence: TGTGCCAGCAGTTCCCCAATTCGGACTAGCGGGGGGGCCCTCACAGATACGCAGTATTTT. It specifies CASSSPIRTSGGALTDTQYF.

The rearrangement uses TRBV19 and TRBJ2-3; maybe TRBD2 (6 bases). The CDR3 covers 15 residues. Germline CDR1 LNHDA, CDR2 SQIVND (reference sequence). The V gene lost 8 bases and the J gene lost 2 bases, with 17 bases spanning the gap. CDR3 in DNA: TGTGCCAGTGGAGACGGCGGGATTCACACAGATACGCAGTATTTT. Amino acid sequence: CASGDGGIHTDTQYF.

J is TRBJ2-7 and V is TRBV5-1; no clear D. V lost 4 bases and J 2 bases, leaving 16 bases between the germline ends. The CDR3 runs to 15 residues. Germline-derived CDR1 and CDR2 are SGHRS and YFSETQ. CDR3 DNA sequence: TGCGCCAGCAGCCCCCTAGGAGCGTCCCCCTACGAGCAGTACTTC. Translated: CASSPLGASPYEQYF.

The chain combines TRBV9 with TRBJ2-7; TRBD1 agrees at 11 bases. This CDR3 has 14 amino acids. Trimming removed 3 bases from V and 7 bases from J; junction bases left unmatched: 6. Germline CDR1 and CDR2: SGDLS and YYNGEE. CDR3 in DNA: TGTGCCAGCAGCGGCAGGACAGGGGGCCGTGAGCAGTACTTC. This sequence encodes CASSGRTGGREQYF.

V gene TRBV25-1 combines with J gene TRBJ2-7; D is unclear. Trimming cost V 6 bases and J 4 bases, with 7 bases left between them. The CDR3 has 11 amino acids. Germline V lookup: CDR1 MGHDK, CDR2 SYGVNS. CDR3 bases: TGTGCCAGCAGCGGGTTTTACGAGCAGTACTTC. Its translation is CASSGFYEQYF.

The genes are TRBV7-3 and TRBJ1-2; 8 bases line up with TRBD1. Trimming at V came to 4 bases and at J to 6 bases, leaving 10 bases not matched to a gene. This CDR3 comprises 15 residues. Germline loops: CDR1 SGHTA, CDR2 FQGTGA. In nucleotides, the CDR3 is TGTGCCAGCAGCTCCACGGCCGGGACAGGCCATGGCTACACCTTC. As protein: CASSSTAGTGHGYTF. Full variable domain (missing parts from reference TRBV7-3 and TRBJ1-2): GAGVSQTPSNKVTEKGKYVELRCDPISGHTALYWYRQSLGQGPEFLIYFQGTGAADDSGLPNDRFFAVRPEGSVSTLKIQRTERGDSAVYLCASSSTAGTGHGYTFGSGTRLTVV.

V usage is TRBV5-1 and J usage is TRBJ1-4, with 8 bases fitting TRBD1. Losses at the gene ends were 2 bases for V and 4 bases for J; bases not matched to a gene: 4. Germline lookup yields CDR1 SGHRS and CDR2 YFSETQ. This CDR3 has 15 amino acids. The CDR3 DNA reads TGCGCCAGCAGCTTTCAGGGGGCATTTAATGAAAAACTGTTTTTT. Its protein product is CASSFQGAFNEKLFF.

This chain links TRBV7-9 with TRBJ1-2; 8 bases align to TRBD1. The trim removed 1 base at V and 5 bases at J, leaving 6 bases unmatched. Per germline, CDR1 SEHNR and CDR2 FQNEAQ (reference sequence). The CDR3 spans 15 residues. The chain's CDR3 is CASSLGGQGNYGYTF. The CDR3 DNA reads TGTGCCAGCAGCTTAGGAGGACAGGGTAATTATGGCTACACCTTC.

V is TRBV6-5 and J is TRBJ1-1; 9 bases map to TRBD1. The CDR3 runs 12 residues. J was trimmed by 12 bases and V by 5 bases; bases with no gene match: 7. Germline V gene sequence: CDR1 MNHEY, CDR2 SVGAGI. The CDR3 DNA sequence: TGTGCCAGCAGTCTTTTGGGACAGGGTACTTTCTTT. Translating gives CASSLLGQGTFF.

The CDR3 region is CASSTGTGGTGELFF. The CDR3 DNA reads as TGTGCCAGTAGTACCGGGACAGGGGGAACCGGGGAGCTGTTTTTT. The rearrangement uses TRBV19 and TRBJ2-2; 11 nucleotides align to TRBD1. The V segment lost 4 bases and the J segment 5 bases; nucleotides outside the gene matches: 3. The CDR3 totals 15 residues. Germline assignment: CDR1 LNHDA and CDR2 SQIVND (reference sequence).

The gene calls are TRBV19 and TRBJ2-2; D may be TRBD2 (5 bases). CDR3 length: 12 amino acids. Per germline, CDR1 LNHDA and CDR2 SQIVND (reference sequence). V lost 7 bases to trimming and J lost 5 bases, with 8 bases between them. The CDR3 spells CASTRGTGELFF. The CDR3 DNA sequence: TGTGCCAGTACCCGGGGAACCGGGGAGCTGTTTTTT.

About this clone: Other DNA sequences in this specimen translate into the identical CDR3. Here the CDR3 reads CASSLGGHTDTQYF. CDR3 nucleotide sequence: TGTGCCAGCAGCTTGGGGGGGCACACAGATACGCAGTATTTT. The V gene is TRBV5-6, the J gene TRBJ2-3, with D possibly TRBD1 on 6 matching bases. CDR1 is SGHDT, CDR2 YYEEEE, per germline. V was shortened by 0 bases and J by 2 bases, with 7 bases between the two germline ends. This CDR3 has 14 amino acids.

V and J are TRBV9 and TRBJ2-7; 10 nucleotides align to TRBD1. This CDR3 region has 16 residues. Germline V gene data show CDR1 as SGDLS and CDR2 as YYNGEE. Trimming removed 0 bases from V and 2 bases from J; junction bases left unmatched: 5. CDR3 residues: CASSVDVGTGAYEQYF. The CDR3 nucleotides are TGTGCCAGCAGCGTAGATGTTGGGACAGGGGCCTACGAGCAGTACTTC.

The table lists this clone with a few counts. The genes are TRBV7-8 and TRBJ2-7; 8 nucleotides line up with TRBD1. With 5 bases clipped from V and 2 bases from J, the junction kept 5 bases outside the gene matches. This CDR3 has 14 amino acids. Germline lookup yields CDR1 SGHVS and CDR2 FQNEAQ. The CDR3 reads CASSHRQGPYEQYF. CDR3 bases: TGTGCCAGCAGCCACAGACAGGGGCCCTACGAGCAGTACTTC.

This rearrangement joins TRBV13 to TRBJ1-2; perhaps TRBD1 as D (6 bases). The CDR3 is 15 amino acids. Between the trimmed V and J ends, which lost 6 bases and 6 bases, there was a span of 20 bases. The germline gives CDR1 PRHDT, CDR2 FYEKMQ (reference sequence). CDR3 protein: CASSNQIRGIDGYTF. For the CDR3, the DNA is TGTGCCAGCAGTAATCAAATCAGGGGAATAGATGGCTACACCTTC.

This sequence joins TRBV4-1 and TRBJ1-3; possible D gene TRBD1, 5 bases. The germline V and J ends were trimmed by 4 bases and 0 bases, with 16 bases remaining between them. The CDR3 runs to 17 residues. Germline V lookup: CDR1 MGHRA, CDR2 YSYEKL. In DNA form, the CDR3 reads TGCGCCAGCAGCCCCCCCAGAAGAGACAGCTCTGGAAACACCATATATTTT. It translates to CASSPPRRDSSGNTIYF.

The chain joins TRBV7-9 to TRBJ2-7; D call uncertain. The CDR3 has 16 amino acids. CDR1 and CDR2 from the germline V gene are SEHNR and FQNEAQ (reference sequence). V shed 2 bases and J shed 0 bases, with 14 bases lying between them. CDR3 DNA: TGTGCCAGCAGCTTAAGTGGGTTATGGAGCTCCTACGAGCAGTACTTC. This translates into CASSLSGLWSSYEQYF.

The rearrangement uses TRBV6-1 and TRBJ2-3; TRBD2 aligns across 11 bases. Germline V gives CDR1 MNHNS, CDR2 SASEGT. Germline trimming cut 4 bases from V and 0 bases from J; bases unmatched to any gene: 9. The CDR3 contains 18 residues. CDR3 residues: CASSVLAGGGTSTDTQYF. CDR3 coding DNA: TGTGCCAGCAGTGTTCTAGCGGGAGGCGGGACTAGCACAGATACGCAGTATTTT.

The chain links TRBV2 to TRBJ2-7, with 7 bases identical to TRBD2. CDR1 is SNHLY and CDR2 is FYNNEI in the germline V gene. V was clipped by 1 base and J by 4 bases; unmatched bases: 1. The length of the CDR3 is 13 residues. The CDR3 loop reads CASSEGGLYEQYF. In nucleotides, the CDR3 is TGTGCCAGCAGTGAAGGGGGACTATACGAGCAGTACTTC.

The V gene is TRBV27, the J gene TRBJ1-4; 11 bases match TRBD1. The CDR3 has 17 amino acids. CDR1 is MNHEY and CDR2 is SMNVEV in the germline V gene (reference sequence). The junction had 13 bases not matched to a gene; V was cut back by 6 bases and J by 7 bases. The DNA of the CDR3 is TGTGCCAGCAGCCCGCTCGGGACAGGGGGGTGGGGTGAAAAACTGTTTTTT. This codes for CASSPLGTGGWGEKLFF.

The CDR3 DNA sequence: TGTGCCAGTAGTAAGCTGTTACAGGGATCCTACGAGCAGTACTTC. It specifies CASSKLLQGSYEQYF. The V call is TRBV19, the J call TRBJ2-7, with D possibly matching TRBD1 (6 bases). CDR3 length equals 15 residues. Germline V gene sequence: CDR1 LNHDA, CDR2 SQIVND (reference sequence). Deletions cut 4 bases from V and 1 base from J, with 14 bases between.

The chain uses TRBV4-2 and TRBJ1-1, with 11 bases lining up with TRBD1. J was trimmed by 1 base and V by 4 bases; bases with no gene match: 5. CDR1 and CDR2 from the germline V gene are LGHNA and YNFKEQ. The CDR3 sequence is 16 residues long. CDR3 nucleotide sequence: TGTGCCAGCAGCCCCCGGACAGGGGGCTCGAACACTGAAGCTTTCTTT. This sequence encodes CASSPRTGGSNTEAFF.

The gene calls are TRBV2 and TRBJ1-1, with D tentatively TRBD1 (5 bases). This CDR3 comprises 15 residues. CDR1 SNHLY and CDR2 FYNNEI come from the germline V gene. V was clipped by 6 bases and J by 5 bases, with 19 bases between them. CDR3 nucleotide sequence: TGTGCCAGCAGGGGGGGGATCGTGGTAGGGACTGAAGCTTTCTTT. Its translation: CASRGGIVVGTEAFF. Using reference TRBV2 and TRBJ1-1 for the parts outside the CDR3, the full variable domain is EPEVTQTPSHQVTQMGQEVILRCVPISNHLYFYWYRQILGQKVEFLVSFYNNEISEKSEIFDDQFSVERPDGSNFTLKIRSTKLEDSAMYFCASRGGIVVGTEAFFGQGTRLTVV.

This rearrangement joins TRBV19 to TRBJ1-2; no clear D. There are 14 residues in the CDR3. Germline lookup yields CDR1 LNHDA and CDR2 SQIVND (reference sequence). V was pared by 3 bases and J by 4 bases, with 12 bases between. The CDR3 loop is CASSIEERSYGYTF. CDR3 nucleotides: TGTGCCAGTAGTATTGAAGAGAGGTCCTATGGCTACACCTTC. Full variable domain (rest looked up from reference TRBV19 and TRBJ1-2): DGGITQSPKYLFRKEGQNVTLSCEQNLNHDAMYWYRQDPGQGLRLIYYSQIVNDFQKGDIAEGYSVSREKKESFPLTVTSAQKNPTAFYLCASSIEERSYGYTFGSGTRLTVV.

The CDR3, as DNA: TGTGCCAGCAGCTCAAGACAGGGGTACTATGGCTACACCTTC. As protein: CASSSRQGYYGYTF. V is TRBV11-2 and J is TRBJ1-2; 8 nucleotides align to TRBD1. CDR1 is SGHAT, CDR2 FQNNGV, per germline. CDR3 length: 14 amino acids. J lost 3 bases, V lost 4 bases, and 4 bases had no gene match.

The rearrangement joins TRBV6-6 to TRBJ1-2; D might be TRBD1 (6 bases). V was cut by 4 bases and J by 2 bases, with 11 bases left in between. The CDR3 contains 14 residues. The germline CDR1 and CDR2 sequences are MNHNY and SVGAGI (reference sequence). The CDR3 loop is CASSSPGDNYGYTF. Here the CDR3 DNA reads TGTGCCAGCAGTTCCCCAGGGGACAACTATGGCTACACCTTC.

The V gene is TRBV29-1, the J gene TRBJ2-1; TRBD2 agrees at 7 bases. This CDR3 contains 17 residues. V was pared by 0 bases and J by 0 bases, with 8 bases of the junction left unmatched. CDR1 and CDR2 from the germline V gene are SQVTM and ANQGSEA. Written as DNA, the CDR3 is TGCAGCGTTGAAGAGTACGGGGGAGGGAGCTCCTACAATGAGCAGTTCTTC. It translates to CSVEEYGGGSSYNEQFF.

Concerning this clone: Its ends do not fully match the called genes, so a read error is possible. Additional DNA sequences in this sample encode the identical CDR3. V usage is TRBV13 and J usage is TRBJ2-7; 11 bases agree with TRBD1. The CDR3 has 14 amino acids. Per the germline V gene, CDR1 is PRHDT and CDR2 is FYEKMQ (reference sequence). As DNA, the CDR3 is TGTGCCAGCAGCCTAGGGACAGGGGGAGGAGAGCAGTACTTC. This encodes CASSLGTGGGEQYF.